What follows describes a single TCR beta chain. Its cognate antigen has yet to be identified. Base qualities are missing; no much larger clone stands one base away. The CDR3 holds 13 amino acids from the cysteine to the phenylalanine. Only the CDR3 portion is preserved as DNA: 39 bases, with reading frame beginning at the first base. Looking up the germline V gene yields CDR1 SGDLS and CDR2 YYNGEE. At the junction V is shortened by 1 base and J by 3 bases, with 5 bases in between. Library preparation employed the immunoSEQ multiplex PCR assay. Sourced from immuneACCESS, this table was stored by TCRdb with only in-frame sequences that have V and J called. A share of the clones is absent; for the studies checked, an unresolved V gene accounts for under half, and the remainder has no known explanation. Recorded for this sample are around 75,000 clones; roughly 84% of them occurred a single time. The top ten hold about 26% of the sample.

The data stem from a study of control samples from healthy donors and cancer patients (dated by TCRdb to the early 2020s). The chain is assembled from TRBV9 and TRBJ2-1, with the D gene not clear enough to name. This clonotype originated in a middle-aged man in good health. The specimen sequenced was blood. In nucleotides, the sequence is TGTGCCAGCAGCGTACTAAGCTACAATGAGCAGTTCTTC. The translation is CASSVLSYNEQFF. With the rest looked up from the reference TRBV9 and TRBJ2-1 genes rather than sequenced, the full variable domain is DSGVTQTPKHLITATGQRVTLRCSPRSGDLSVYWYQQSLDQGLQFLIQYYNGEERAKGNILERFSAQQFPDLHSELNLSSLELGDSALYFCASSVLSYNEQFFGPGTRLTVL.